A single sample gave rise to the 26 T cell receptor beta chains below, sequenced in a study of sequential checkpoint blockade in melanoma. Measured with immunoSEQ multiplex PCR; TCRdb has only the in-frame clones, and not every one. Of around 20,000 clones in the sample, about 80% were seen once. Described treatment: randomized to nivolumab then ipilimumab (arm A) or the reverse (arm B). The sample was CD8+ T cells sorted from blood (inferred from file names), taken from a patient given nivolumab and ipilimumab in sequence. These receptors all stem from a human donor with melanoma.

The chain links TRBV6-5 to TRBJ2-7, with TRBD2 identical over 7 bases. V was clipped by 0 bases and J by 4 bases; unmatched bases: 3. Germline CDR1 reads MNHEY; CDR2 reads SVGAGI. This CDR3 comprises 14 residues. CDR3 nucleotide sequence: TGTGCCAGCAGTTACTCCGGCGGGAGTTACGAGCAGTACTTC. This encodes CASSYSGGSYEQYF.

Points on this clone: A much larger clonotype is one base distant, so this may be a read error. The gene calls are TRBV13 and TRBJ2-7; 12 nucleotides line up with TRBD2. CDR3 length: 15 amino acids. In germline, CDR1 is PRHDT, CDR2 FYEKMQ (reference sequence). V shed 5 bases, J shed 2 bases, and the junction held 4 bases outside the gene matches. The CDR3 DNA sequence: TGTGCCAGCAGCCCCGGACTAGCGGGGACCTACGAGCAGTACTTC. Its translation: CASSPGLAGTYEQYF.

The chain carries TRBV7-8 and TRBJ1-1; TRBD1 is a possible D gene (6 bases). CDR3 length: 13 amino acids. Trimming removed 7 bases at V and 1 base at J, with 10 bases between. Germline lookup yields CDR1 SGHVS and CDR2 FQNEAQ. CDR3 amino acids: CASITGPNTEAFF. The CDR3 nucleotides are TGTGCCAGCATAACAGGGCCGAACACTGAAGCTTTCTTT.

The genes are TRBV7-9 and TRBJ1-1, with D possibly matching TRBD1 (6 bases). The CDR3 covers 15 residues. Germline CDR1 is SEHNR and CDR2 is FQNEAQ (reference sequence). The CDR3 region is CATTGGRRINTEAFF. The CDR3 bases are TGTGCAACTACGGGGGGCCGGAGAATAAACACTGAAGCTTTCTTT.

This clone turned up a few times. This CDR3 is CASSIGVNTEAFF. The DNA of the CDR3 is TGTGCCAGTAGTATCGGTGTGAACACTGAAGCTTTCTTT. The V call is TRBV19, the J call TRBJ1-1; D not resolved. This CDR3 contains 13 residues. V was shortened by 3 bases and J by 0 bases, with 5 bases between the two germline ends. Germline CDR1 reads LNHDA; CDR2 reads SQIVND (reference sequence).

Only a few counts were recorded for this clone. The J gene is TRBJ1-3, the V gene TRBV28; D unclear. The germline CDR1 and CDR2 sequences are MDHEN and SYDVKM. The CDR3 extends over 14 amino acids. V was trimmed by 7 bases and J by 3 bases, leaving 13 bases between them. CDR3 sequence reads: CASTPRGRGNTIYF. In nucleotides, the CDR3 is TGTGCCAGCACCCCCCGGGGTCGTGGAAACACCATATATTTT.

This chain joins TRBV13 and TRBJ2-7, with D possibly matching TRBD1 (6 bases). The CDR3 has 15 amino acids. Germline V gene lookup returns CDR1 PRHDT and CDR2 FYEKMQ (reference sequence). Trimming took off 2 bases at V and 3 bases at J, with 14 bases between the two ends. CDR3 sequence: CASSLNPQGNYEQYF. The CDR3 DNA reads as TGTGCCAGCAGCTTAAATCCACAGGGAAACTACGAGCAGTACTTC. Drawing the rest from reference TRBV13 and TRBJ2-7, the complete variable domain is AAGVIQSPRHLIKEKRETATLKCYPIPRHDTVYWYQQGPGQDPQFLISFYEKMQSDKGSIPDRFSAQQFSDYHSELNMSSLELGDSALYFCASSLNPQGNYEQYFGPGTRLTVT.

V is TRBV19 and J is TRBJ2-7, with 8 bases lining up with TRBD1. The CDR3 contains 15 residues. J was trimmed by 1 base and V by 6 bases; bases with no gene match: 8. CDR1 LNHDA and CDR2 SQIVND come from the germline V gene (reference sequence). CDR3 loop: CASRMGQGASYEQYF. The CDR3 coding sequence is TGTGCCAGTAGGATGGGGCAGGGGGCGTCCTACGAGCAGTACTTC.

The rearrangement joins TRBV15 to TRBJ1-2; weak D call: TRBD1 (5 bases). CDR1 and CDR2 (germline): LNHNV, YYDKDF (reference sequence). Deletions cut 1 base from V and 8 bases from J, with 23 bases between. This CDR3 comprises 17 residues. CDR3 bases: TGTGCCACCAGCAGAGGGGGGATGTGGGGGGATGAGGACGGCTACACCTTC. This gives the protein CATSRGGMWGDEDGYTF.

The V and J genes are TRBV2 and TRBJ2-7; 9 bases line up with TRBD2. Germline-derived CDR1 and CDR2 are SNHLY and FYNNEI. The CDR3 is made up of 15 amino acids. J gave up 0 bases and V 0 bases, and 0 bases lay outside the gene matches. The CDR3 loop reads CASSEASGSSYEQYF. The CDR3 bases are TGTGCCAGCAGTGAAGCTAGCGGGAGCTCCTACGAGCAGTACTTC.

This chain joins TRBV2 and TRBJ2-7, with D possibly matching TRBD1 (5 bases). The CDR3 has 13 residues. Between the trimmed V and J ends, which lost 2 bases and 3 bases, there was a span of 8 bases. Per the germline V gene, CDR1 is SNHLY and CDR2 is FYNNEI. CDR3 nucleotide sequence: TGTGCCAGCAGTGAACTTGACAGCTACGAGCAGTACTTC. This gives the protein CASSELDSYEQYF. Drawing the rest from reference TRBV2 and TRBJ2-7, the complete variable domain is EPEVTQTPSHQVTQMGQEVILRCVPISNHLYFYWYRQILGQKVEFLVSFYNNEISEKSEIFDDQFSVERPDGSNFTLKIRSTKLEDSAMYFCASSELDSYEQYFGPGTRLTVT.

This clone has only a few counts. The chain combines TRBV19 with TRBJ1-1; 9 nucleotides match TRBD1. The germline CDR1 and CDR2 sequences are LNHDA and SQIVND (reference sequence). The length of the CDR3 is 15 residues. J gave up 1 base and V 4 bases, and 4 bases lay outside the gene matches. CDR3 in amino acids: CASSTDRGGNTEAFF. CDR3 nucleotides: TGTGCCAGTAGTACGGACAGGGGCGGGAACACTGAAGCTTTCTTT.

The V gene is TRBV29-1, the J gene TRBJ2-1; 7 bases agree with TRBD2. Germline loops: CDR1 SQVTM, CDR2 ANQGSEA. The CDR3 is 12 amino acids. After removal of 6 bases from V and 6 bases from J, the junction contained 5 bases not matched to a gene. CDR3 nucleotide sequence: TGCAGCGTCAGCGGGGTCGGCAATGAGCAGTTCTTC. Its translation: CSVSGVGNEQFF.

The rearrangement links TRBV11-2 to TRBJ1-1, with D maybe TRBD1 (6 bases). CDR3 length equals 15 residues. The germline V and J ends were trimmed by 2 bases and 0 bases, with 10 bases remaining between them. Germline loops: CDR1 SGHAT, CDR2 FQNNGV. As DNA, the CDR3 is TGTGCCAGCAGCTTAATACAGGGATTGAACACTGAAGCTTTCTTT. Translated: CASSLIQGLNTEAFF.

This chain joins TRBV28 and TRBJ1-3, with 8 bases lining up with TRBD1. The ends lost 6 bases at V and 1 base at J; junction bases unmatched: 5. Germline-derived CDR1 and CDR2 are MDHEN and SYDVKM. This CDR3 is built from 15 residues. The CDR3 DNA follows: TGTGCCAGCAGCTGGGGGACAGGTTCTGGAAACACCATATATTTT. It encodes CASSWGTGSGNTIYF. The full variable domain, completed using reference TRBV28 and TRBJ1-3, is DVKVTQSSRYLVKRTGEKVFLECVQDMDHENMFWYRQDPGLGLRLIYFSYDVKMKEKGDIPEGYSVSREKKERFSLILESASTNQTSMYLCASSWGTGSGNTIYFGEGSWLTVV.

The chain combines TRBV11-2 with TRBJ2-1, with a weak D call TRBD2 (6 bases). V was clipped by 6 bases and J by 4 bases, with 16 bases between them. The CDR3 has 15 amino acids. Germline loops: CDR1 SGHAT, CDR2 FQNNGV. DNA for the CDR3: TGTGCCAGCAGTCACGAATTTGGGGGGTACAATGAGCAGTTCTTC. It encodes CASSHEFGGYNEQFF.

The genes are TRBV2 and TRBJ2-7, with 13 positions matching TRBD2. This CDR3 is 13 amino acids long. Per germline, CDR1 SNHLY and CDR2 FYNNEI. The V gene end was trimmed by 4 bases and the J gene end by 7 bases; junction bases not matched to a gene: 1. The CDR3 DNA follows: TGTGCCAGCAGTGGGACTAGCGGGGGAGAGCAGTACTTC. Its protein is CASSGTSGGEQYF.

The chain carries TRBV6-4 and TRBJ1-6; no clear D gene. The CDR3 totals 14 residues. Germline V CDR1 and CDR2: MRHNA, SNTAGT. V dropped 0 bases and J dropped 15 bases, with 15 bases sitting between them. The chain's CDR3 is CASSDSSSQFRLHF. DNA for the CDR3: TGTGCCAGCAGTGACTCGAGTAGCCAATTCCGCCTCCACTTT.

This chain links TRBV5-1 with TRBJ1-5; 7 nucleotides line up with TRBD1. From germline, CDR1 is SGHRS and CDR2 YFSETQ. The CDR3 contains 15 residues. The V and J ends lost 5 bases and 3 bases, in that order; junction bases with no gene match: 8. The CDR3 is CASSLAGQANQPQHF. CDR3 nucleotides: TGCGCCAGCAGTCTGGCAGGACAGGCCAATCAGCCCCAGCATTTT. The whole variable domain, filled in from reference TRBV5-1 and TRBJ1-5, reads KAGVTQTPRYLIKTRGQQVTLSCSPISGHRSVSWYQQTPGQGLQFLFEYFSETQRNKGNFPGRFSGRQFSNSRSEMNVSTLELGDSALYLCASSLAGQANQPQHFGDGTRLSIL.

The J gene is TRBJ2-7, the V gene TRBV5-6; 7 bases are shared with TRBD1. CDR1 is SGHDT and CDR2 is YYEEEE in the germline V gene. Trimming at V came to 4 bases and at J to 3 bases, leaving 7 bases not matched to a gene. CDR3 length equals 14 residues. CDR3 coding DNA: TGTGCCAGCAGCCCTTGGGACAGCCGCTACGAGCAGTACTTC. This codes for CASSPWDSRYEQYF.

The gene calls are TRBV6-1 and TRBJ1-1; 7 bases map to TRBD1. This CDR3 has 13 amino acids. From germline, CDR1 is MNHNS and CDR2 SASEGT. Germline trimming cut 6 bases from V and 4 bases from J; bases unmatched to any gene: 5. CDR3 amino acids: CASSPGTVTEAFF. CDR3 DNA: TGTGCCAGCAGCCCAGGGACAGTCACTGAAGCTTTCTTT.

This chain connects TRBV19 to TRBJ1-5, with no clear D. Trimming removed 5 bases from V and 6 bases from J, with 17 bases in between. Per the germline V gene, CDR1 is LNHDA and CDR2 is SQIVND (reference sequence). The CDR3 runs 15 residues. The CDR3 nucleotides are TGTGCCAGTAGTCCTTCGGGGAGGGCCGGTCAGCCCCAGCATTTT. Translating gives CASSPSGRAGQPQHF. Together with reference TRBV19 and TRBJ1-5, the CDR3 gives the full variable domain: DGGITQSPKYLFRKEGQNVTLSCEQNLNHDAMYWYRQDPGQGLRLIYYSQIVNDFQKGDIAEGYSVSREKKESFPLTVTSAQKNPTAFYLCASSPSGRAGQPQHFGDGTRLSIL.

V is TRBV5-1 and J is TRBJ1-4; perhaps TRBD1 as D (5 bases). V dropped 5 bases and J dropped 6 bases, with 14 bases sitting between them. The CDR3 is 14 residues long. Germline CDR1 is SGHRS and CDR2 is YFSETQ. The chain's CDR3 is CASSLGAMDEKLFF. In DNA form, the CDR3 reads TGCGCCAGCAGTCTAGGGGCGATGGATGAAAAACTGTTTTTT.

This clone was counted once. The V gene is TRBV6-6, the J gene TRBJ1-1; TRBD1 might be the D (5 bases). Trimming took 8 bases from V and 5 from J, leaving 15 bases between them. The CDR3 extends over 13 amino acids. Germline V gene lookup returns CDR1 MNHNY and CDR2 SVGAGI (reference sequence). CDR3 region: CASLGGIGTEAFF. The CDR3 coding sequence is TGTGCCAGCCTGGGGGGGATAGGGACTGAAGCTTTCTTT.

V usage is TRBV5-1 and J usage is TRBJ1-6, with 10 nucleotides matching TRBD1. The CDR3 consists of 15 residues. In germline, CDR1 is SGHRS, CDR2 YFSETQ. Trimming at V came to 4 bases and at J to 6 bases, leaving 4 bases not matched to a gene. The CDR3 sequence: CASSEDRGLNSPLHF. The DNA of the CDR3 is TGCGCCAGCAGCGAAGACAGGGGGCTTAATTCACCCCTCCACTTT.

The chain employs TRBV5-1 and TRBJ1-1, with D possibly TRBD1 on 6 matching bases. This CDR3 is 13 amino acids long. Germline CDR1 is SGHRS and CDR2 is YFSETQ. V lost 4 bases and J lost 6, with 13 bases in between. Here the CDR3 reads CASSLGGMPEAFF. CDR3 bases: TGCGCCAGCAGCCTAGGGGGTATGCCTGAAGCTTTCTTT.